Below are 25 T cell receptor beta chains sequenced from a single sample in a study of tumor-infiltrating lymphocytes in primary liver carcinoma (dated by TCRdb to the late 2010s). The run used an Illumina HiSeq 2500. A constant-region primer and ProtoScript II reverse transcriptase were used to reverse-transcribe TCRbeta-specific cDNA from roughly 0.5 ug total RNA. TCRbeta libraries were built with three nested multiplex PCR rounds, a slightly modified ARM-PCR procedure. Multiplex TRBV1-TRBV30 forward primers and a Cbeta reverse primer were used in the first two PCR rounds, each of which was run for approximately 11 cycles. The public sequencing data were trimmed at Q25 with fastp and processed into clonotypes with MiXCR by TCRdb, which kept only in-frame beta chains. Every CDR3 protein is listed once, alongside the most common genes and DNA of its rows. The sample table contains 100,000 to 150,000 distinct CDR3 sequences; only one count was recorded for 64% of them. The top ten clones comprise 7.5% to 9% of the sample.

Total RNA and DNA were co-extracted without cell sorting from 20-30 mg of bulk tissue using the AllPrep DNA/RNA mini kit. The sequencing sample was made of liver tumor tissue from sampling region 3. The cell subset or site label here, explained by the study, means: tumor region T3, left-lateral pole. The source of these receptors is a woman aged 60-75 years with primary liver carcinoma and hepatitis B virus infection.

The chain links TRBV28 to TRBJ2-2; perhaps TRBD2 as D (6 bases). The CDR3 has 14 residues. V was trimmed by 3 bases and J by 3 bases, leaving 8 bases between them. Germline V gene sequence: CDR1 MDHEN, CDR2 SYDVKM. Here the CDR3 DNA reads TGTGCCAGCAGTTTGGGAGGCCACACCGGGGAGCTGTTTTTT. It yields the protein CASSLGGHTGELFF.

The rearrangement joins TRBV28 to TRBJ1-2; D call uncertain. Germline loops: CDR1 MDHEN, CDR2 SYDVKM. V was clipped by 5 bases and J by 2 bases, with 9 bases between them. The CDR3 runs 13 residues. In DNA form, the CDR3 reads TGTGCCAGCAGTCCCCGCGTAAACTATGGCTACACCTTC. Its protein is CASSPRVNYGYTF.

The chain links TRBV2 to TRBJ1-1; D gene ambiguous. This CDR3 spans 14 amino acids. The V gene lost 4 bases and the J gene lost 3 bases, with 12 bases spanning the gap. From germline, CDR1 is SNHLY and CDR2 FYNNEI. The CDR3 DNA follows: TGTGCCAGCAGTGTTTTAGGTTGGCACACTGAAGCTTTCTTT. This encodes CASSVLGWHTEAFF.

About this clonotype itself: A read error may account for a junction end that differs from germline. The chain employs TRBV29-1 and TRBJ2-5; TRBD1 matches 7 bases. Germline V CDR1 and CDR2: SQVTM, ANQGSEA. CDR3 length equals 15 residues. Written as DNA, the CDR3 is TGCAGCATTGAAGGTCCGACAGGGTCCATTGAGACCCACTACTTC. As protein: CSIEGPTGSIETHYF.

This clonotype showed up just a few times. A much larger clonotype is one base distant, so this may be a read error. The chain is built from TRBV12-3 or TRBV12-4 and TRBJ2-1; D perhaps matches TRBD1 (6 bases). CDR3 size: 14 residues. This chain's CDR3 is CVSSRQDQYNEQFF. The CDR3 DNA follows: TGTGTCAGCAGCAGACAGGATCAATACAATGAGCAGTTCTTC.

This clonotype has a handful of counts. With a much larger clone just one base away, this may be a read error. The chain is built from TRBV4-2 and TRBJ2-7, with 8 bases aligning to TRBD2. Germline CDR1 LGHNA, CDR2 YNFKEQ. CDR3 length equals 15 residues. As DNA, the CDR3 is TGTGCCAGCAGCCAAGCGACTAGCGCCTCCTACGAGCGGTACTTC. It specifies CASSQATSASYERYF.

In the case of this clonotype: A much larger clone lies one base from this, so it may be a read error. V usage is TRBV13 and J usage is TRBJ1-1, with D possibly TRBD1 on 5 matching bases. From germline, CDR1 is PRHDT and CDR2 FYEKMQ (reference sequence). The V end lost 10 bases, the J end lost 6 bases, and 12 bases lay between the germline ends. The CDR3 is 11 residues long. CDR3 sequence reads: CANRQMAEAFF. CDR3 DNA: TGTGCCAACCGACAGATGGCTGAAGCTTTCTTT.

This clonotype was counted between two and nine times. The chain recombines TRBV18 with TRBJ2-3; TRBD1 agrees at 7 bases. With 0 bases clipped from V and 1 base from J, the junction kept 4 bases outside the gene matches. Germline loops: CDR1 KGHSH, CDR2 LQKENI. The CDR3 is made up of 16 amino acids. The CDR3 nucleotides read TGTGCCAGCTCACCACCGGAAACAGGGGGCACAGATACGCAGTATTTT. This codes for CASSPPETGGTDTQYF.

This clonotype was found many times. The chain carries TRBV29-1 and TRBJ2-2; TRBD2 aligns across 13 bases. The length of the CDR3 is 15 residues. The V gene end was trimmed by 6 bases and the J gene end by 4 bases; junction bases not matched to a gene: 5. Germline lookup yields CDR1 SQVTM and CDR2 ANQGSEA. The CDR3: CSVGTSGTVTGELFF. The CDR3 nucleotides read TGCAGCGTGGGGACTAGCGGGACCGTCACCGGGGAGCTGTTTTTT.

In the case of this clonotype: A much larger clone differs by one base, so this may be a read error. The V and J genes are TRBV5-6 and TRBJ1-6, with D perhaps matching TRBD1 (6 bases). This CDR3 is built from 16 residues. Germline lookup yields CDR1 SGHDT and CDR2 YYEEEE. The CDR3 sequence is CASSSTGRSYNSPPHF. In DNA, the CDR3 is TGTGCCAGCAGCTCGACAGGCCGCTCCTATAATTCACCCCCCCACTTT.

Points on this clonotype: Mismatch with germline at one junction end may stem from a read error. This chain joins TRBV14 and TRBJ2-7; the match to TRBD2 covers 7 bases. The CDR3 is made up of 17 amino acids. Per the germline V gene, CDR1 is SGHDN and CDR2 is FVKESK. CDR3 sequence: CASSPEPGLDVRYEQYF. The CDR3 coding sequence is TGTGCTAGCAGCCCCGAACCAGGACTAGATGTTCGCTACGAGCAGTACTTC.

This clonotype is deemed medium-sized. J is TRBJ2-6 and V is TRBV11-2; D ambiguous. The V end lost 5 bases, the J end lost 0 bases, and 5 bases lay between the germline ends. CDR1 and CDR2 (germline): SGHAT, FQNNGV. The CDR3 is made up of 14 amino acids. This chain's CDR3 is CASSPPSGANVLTF. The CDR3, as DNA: TGTGCCAGCAGCCCCCCCTCTGGGGCCAACGTCCTGACTTTC.

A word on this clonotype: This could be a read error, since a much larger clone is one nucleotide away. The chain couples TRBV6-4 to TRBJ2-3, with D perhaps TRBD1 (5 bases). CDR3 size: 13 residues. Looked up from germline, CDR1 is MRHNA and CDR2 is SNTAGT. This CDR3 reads CAGSDSGTDTQYF. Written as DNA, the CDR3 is TGTGCCGGCAGTGACTCAGGGACAGATACGCAGTATTTT.

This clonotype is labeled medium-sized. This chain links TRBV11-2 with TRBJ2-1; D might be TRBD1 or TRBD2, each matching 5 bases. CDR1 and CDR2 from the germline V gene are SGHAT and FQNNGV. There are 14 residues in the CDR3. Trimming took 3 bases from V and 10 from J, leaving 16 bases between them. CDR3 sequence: CASSLETGTGEQFF. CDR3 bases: TGTGCCAGCAGCTTGGAAACCGGGACGGGAGAGCAGTTCTTC.

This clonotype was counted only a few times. As DNA, the CDR3 is TGTGCCAGCAGTTTCGGGGGACAGGAAGAGACCCAGTACTTC. The encoded protein is CASSFGGQEETQYF. The chain recombines TRBV28 with TRBJ2-5, with TRBD1 identical over 8 bases. The CDR3 covers 14 residues. CDR1 MDHEN and CDR2 SYDVKM come from the germline V gene. V lost 3 bases and J lost 3; bases outside the gene matches: 3.

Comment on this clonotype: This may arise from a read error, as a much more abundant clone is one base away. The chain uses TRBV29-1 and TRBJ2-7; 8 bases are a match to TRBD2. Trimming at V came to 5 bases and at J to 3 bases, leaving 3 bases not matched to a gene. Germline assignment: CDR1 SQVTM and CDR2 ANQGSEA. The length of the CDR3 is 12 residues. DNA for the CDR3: TGCAGCGTTTACACTAGCGGCTACGAGCAGTACTTC. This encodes CSVYTSGYEQYF.

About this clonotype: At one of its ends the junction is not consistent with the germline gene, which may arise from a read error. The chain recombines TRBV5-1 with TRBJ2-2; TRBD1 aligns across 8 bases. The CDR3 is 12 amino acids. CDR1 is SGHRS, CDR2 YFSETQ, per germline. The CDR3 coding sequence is TGCGCCAGCGGGACAGGTCACGGGGAGCTGCTTTTT. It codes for CASGTGHGELLF. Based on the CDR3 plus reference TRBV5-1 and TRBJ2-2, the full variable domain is KAGVTQTPRYLIKTRGQQVTLSCSPISGHRSVSWYQQTPGQGLQFLFEYFSETQRNKGNFPGRFSGRQFSNSRSEMNVSTLELGDSALYLCASGTGHGELLFGEGSRLTVL.

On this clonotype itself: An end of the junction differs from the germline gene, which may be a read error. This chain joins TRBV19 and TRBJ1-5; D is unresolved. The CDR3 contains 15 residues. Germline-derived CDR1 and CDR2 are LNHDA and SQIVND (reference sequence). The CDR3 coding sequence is TGTGCCAGTAGTTTCCGCCAGCTAGGAAATCAGCCCCTGCATTTT. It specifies CASSFRQLGNQPLHF.

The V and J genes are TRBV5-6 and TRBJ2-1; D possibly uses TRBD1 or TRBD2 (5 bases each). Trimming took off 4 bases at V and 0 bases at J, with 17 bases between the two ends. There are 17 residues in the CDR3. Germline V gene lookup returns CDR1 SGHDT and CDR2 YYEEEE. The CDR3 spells CASSMAGASSSYNEQFF. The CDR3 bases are TGTGCCAGCAGCATGGCCGGGGCTTCGAGCTCCTACAATGAGCAGTTCTTC.

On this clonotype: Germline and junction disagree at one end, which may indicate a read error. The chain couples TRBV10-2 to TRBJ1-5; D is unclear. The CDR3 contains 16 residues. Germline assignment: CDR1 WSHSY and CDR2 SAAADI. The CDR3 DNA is TGTGCCAGCAGTGAGTCGTTGCCCGAACGGGGTCATCCCCAGCATTTT. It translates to CASSESLPERGHPQHF.

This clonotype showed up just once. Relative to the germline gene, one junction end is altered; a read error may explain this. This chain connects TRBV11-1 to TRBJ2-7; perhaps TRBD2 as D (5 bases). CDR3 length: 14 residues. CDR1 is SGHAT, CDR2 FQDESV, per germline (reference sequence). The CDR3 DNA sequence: TGTGCCGGCAGCTTTCGAGCGGTGGCCTACGAGCAGTACTTC. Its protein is CAGSFRAVAYEQYF.

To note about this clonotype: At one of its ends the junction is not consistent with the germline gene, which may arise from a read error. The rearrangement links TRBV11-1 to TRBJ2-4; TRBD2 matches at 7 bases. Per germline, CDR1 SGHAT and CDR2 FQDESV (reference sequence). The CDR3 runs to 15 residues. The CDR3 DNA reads TGTGCCAGCAGCTTAGGCGGGAGAGTCAAAAACACTCAGTACTTC. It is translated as CASSLGGRVKNTQYF.

CDR3 in DNA: TGTGCCAGCAACTCACTGACTAGCGGGGCGGGTGAGCAGTTCTTC. Its protein is CASNSLTSGAGEQFF. The chain links TRBV5-4 to TRBJ2-1; 11 bases align to TRBD2. J was trimmed by 9 bases and V by 6 bases; bases with no gene match: 11. The CDR3 contains 15 residues. The V gene's germline CDR1 is SGHNT and CDR2 YYREEE (reference sequence). Together with reference TRBV5-4 and TRBJ2-1, the CDR3 gives the full variable domain: ETGVTQSPTHLIKTRGQQVTLRCSSQSGHNTVSWYQQALGQGPQFIFQYYREEENGRGNFPPRFSGLQFPNYSSELNVNALELDDSALYLCASNSLTSGAGEQFFGPGTRLTVL.

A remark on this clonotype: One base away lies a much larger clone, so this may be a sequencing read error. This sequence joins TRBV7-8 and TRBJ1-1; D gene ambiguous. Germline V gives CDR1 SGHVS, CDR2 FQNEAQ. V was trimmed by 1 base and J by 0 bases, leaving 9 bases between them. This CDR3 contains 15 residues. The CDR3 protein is CASSLGPGMNTEAFF. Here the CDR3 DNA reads TGTGCCAGCAGCTTAGGGCCGGGGATGAACACTGAAGCTTTCTTT.

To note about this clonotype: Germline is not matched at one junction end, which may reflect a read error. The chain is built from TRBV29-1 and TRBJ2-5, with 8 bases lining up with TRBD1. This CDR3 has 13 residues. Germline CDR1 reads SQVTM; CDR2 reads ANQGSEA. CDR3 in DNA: TGCAGCGCTATGACAGGGGACCGAGAGACCGAGTACTTC. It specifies CSAMTGDRETEYF.